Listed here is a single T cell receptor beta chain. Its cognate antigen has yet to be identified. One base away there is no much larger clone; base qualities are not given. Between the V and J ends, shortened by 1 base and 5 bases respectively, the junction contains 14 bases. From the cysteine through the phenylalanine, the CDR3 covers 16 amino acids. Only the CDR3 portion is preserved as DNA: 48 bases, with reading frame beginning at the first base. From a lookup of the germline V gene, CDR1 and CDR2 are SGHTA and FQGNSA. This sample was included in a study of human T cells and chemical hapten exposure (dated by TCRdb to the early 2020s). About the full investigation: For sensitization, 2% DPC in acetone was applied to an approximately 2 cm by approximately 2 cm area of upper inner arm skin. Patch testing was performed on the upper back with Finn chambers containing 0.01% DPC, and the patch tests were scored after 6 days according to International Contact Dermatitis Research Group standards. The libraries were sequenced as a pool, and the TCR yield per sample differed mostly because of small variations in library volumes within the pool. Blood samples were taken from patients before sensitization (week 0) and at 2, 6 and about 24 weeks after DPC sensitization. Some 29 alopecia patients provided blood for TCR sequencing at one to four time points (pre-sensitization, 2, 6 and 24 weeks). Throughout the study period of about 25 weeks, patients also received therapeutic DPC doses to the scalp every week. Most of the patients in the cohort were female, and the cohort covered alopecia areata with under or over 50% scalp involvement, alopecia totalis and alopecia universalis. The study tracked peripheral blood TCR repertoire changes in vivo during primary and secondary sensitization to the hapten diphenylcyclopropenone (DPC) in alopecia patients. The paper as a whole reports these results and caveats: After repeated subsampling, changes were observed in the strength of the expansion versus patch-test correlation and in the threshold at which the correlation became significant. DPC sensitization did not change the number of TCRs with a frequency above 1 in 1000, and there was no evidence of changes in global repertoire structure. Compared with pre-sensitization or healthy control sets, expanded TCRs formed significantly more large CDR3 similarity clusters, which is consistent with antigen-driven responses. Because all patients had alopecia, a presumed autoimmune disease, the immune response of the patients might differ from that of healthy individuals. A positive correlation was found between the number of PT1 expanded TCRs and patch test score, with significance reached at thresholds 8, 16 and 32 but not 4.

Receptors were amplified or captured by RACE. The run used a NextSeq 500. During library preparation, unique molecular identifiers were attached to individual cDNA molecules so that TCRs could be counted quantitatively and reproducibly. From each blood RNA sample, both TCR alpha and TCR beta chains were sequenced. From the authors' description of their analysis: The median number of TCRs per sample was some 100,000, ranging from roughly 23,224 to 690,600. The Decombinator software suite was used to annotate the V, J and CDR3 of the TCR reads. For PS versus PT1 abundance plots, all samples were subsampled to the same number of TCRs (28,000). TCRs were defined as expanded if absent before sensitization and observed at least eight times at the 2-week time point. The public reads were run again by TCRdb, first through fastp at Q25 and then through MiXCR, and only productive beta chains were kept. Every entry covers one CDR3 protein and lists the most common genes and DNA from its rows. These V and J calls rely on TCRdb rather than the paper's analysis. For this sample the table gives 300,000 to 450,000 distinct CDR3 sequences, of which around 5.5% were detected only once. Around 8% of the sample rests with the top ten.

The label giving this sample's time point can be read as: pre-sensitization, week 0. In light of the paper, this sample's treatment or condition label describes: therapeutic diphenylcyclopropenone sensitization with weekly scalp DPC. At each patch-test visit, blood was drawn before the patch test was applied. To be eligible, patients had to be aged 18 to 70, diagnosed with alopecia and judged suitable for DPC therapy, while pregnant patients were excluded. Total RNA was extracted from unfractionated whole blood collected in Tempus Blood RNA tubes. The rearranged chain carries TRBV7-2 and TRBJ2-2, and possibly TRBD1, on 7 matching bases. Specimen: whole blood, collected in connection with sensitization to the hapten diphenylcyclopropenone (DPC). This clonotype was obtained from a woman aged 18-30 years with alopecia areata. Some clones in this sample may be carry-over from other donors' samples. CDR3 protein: CASSLGRDRKTGELFF. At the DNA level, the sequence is TGTGCCAGCAGCTTAGGGAGGGACAGAAAAACCGGGGAGCTGTTTTTT.